One sample yielded the 26 T cell receptor beta chains listed below, sequenced in a study of technical replicates of blood from several donors. Clones were sequenced by immunoSEQ multiplex PCR, and TCRdb holds only the in-frame ones, with some missing. Seen here are roughly 100,000 clones, about 96% observed once, and the top ten hold about 0.38%. The sequenced sample was T cells isolated from PBMCs. These receptors came from a human donor in good health.

The rearrangement joins TRBV6-1 to TRBJ2-7; D may be TRBD1 (6 bases). V lost 7 bases to trimming and J lost 3 bases, with 19 bases between them. The CDR3 covers 15 residues. The germline V gene encodes CDR1 MNHNS and CDR2 SASEGT. CDR3 protein: CASKEQGLSYYEQYF. Here the CDR3 DNA reads TGTGCCAGCAAAGAACAGGGATTATCTTACTACGAGCAGTACTTC.

The V call is TRBV13, the J call TRBJ2-7; 7 nucleotides match TRBD2. CDR3 length: 13 residues. The J segment lost 7 bases and the V segment lost 3 bases, leaving 6 bases of the junction unmatched. From germline, CDR1 is PRHDT and CDR2 FYEKMQ (reference sequence). DNA of the CDR3: TGTGCCAGCAGCTTGGCGGGAGTAGAAGAGCAGTACTTC. This sequence encodes CASSLAGVEEQYF.

This clone was seen just once. The chain links TRBV5-6 to TRBJ2-1; TRBD2 agrees at 10 bases. The germline V gene encodes CDR1 SGHDT and CDR2 YYEEEE. J was trimmed by 3 bases and V by 7 bases; bases with no gene match: 4. The CDR3 is 14 residues long. CDR3 loop: CASEGLAHYNEQFF. CDR3 nucleotide sequence: TGTGCCAGCGAGGGACTAGCGCACTACAATGAGCAGTTCTTC.

The rearrangement links TRBV27 to TRBJ1-5; 7 nucleotides align to TRBD1. CDR1 is MNHEY and CDR2 is SMNVEV in the germline V gene (reference sequence). This CDR3 has 15 residues. V shed 6 bases, J shed 12 bases, and the junction held 17 bases outside the gene matches. The CDR3 bases are TGTGCCAGCAGCCCTCTTGTGGGACAGAATGTGGTCCAGCATTTT. Protein product: CASSPLVGQNVVQHF.

The rearrangement uses TRBV20-1 and TRBJ2-7, with 8 bases lining up with TRBD1. Germline V gene sequence: CDR1 DFQATT, CDR2 SNEGSKA (reference sequence). This CDR3 contains 11 residues. After removal of 6 bases from V and 6 bases from J, the junction contained 4 bases not matched to a gene. The CDR3 reads CSAWTGIEQYF. The CDR3 DNA sequence: TGCAGTGCGTGGACAGGGATCGAGCAGTACTTC.

The rearrangement uses TRBV28 and TRBJ2-7; TRBD1 matches 12 bases. Germline loops: CDR1 MDHEN, CDR2 SYDVKM. Germline trimming cut 5 bases from V and 2 bases from J; bases unmatched to any gene: 4. The CDR3 is 15 amino acids. The CDR3 DNA follows: TGTGCCAGCAGTGGGGACAGGGGGCGGCCCTACGAGCAGTACTTC. Its protein product is CASSGDRGRPYEQYF.

V usage is TRBV19 and J usage is TRBJ1-4; 8 nucleotides match TRBD1. Germline loops: CDR1 LNHDA, CDR2 SQIVND (reference sequence). V lost 0 bases and J lost 8; bases outside the gene matches: 8. The CDR3 runs to 16 residues. The DNA for the CDR3 is TGTGCCAGTAGTATAGACCGGACAGGGTCTGAGGAAAAACTGTTTTTT. Translated: CASSIDRTGSEEKLFF.

The gene calls are TRBV28 and TRBJ2-7; TRBD1 is a possible D gene (6 bases). CDR1 MDHEN and CDR2 SYDVKM come from the germline V gene. The V and J ends lost 6 bases and 0 bases respectively, with 12 bases between them. The CDR3 sequence is 14 residues long. CDR3 protein: CASSTTGSSYEQYF. The CDR3 DNA reads as TGTGCCAGCAGCACGACAGGAAGCTCCTACGAGCAGTACTTC.

Of note for this clone: Other DNA sequences in the sample encode the same CDR3. V and J are TRBV6-5 and TRBJ2-1, with 12 bases matching TRBD2. This CDR3 has 15 amino acids. CDR1 MNHEY and CDR2 SVGAGI come from the germline V gene. V was pared by 4 bases and J by 4 bases, with 2 bases of the junction left unmatched. The CDR3 here is CASSSLAGGYNEQFF. CDR3 sequence (DNA): TGTGCCAGCAGTTCACTAGCGGGAGGATACAATGAGCAGTTCTTC.

This chain links TRBV27 with TRBJ2-1; D is possibly TRBD2 (5 bases). From germline, CDR1 is MNHEY and CDR2 SMNVEV (reference sequence). The CDR3 contains 13 residues. V lost 5 bases, J lost 2 bases, and 7 bases lay in between. The CDR3 loop is CASSAGTYNEQFF. As DNA, the CDR3 is TGTGCCAGCAGTGCCGGGACCTACAATGAGCAGTTCTTC.

The V call is TRBV4-3, the J call TRBJ2-7, with D perhaps matching TRBD1 (6 bases). The CDR3 runs to 14 residues. From germline, CDR1 is LGHNA and CDR2 YSLEER. Trimming left V 3 bases short and J 6 bases short, with 15 bases between. The CDR3 reads CASSQTVTGSEQYF. CDR3 DNA: TGCGCCAGCAGCCAGACAGTGACAGGCAGCGAGCAGTACTTC.

This chain uses TRBV5-5 with TRBJ2-7; 10 bases fit TRBD2. Germline values: CDR1 SGHKS, CDR2 YYEKEE (reference sequence). V was pared by 3 bases and J by 5 bases, with 8 bases of the junction left unmatched. This CDR3 is 15 amino acids long. CDR3 in DNA: TGTGCCAGCAGCTCGCCAGCTAGCGGGAGCAACGAGCAGTACTTC. Translated: CASSSPASGSNEQYF.

The chain joins TRBV2 to TRBJ2-5, with TRBD1 matching over 8 bases. Germline-derived CDR1 and CDR2 are SNHLY and FYNNEI. CDR3 length: 15 residues. J lost 1 base, V lost 6 bases, and 7 bases had no gene match. The CDR3 bases are TGTGCCAGCAGCGCGGGACAGGCGACCCAAGAGACCCAGTACTTC. Translation gives CASSAGQATQETQYF.

This clone was observed a single time. The chain links TRBV7-9 to TRBJ2-2; 10 nucleotides agree with TRBD2. The CDR3 length is 17 residues. V lost 6 bases to trimming and J lost 2 bases; unmatched junction nucleotides: 9. Per germline, CDR1 SEHNR and CDR2 FQNEAQ (reference sequence). Here the CDR3 reads CASSGLAGGLNTGELFF. CDR3 nucleotides: TGTGCCAGCAGTGGTTTAGCGGGAGGTCTCAACACCGGGGAGCTGTTTTTT. The full variable domain, in which reference TRBV7-9 and TRBJ2-2 provide the parts outside the CDR3, is DTGVSQNPRHKITKRGQNVTFRCDPISEHNRLYWYRQTLGQGPEFLTYFQNEAQLEKSRLLSDRFSAERPKGSFSTLEIQRTEQGDSAMYLCASSGLAGGLNTGELFFGEGSRLTVL.

The chain couples TRBV11-3 to TRBJ2-7; TRBD1 is a possible D gene (6 bases). There are 16 residues in the CDR3. The V end lost 0 bases, the J end lost 3 bases, and 15 bases lay between the germline ends. Germline CDR1 SGHNT, CDR2 YENEEA. This CDR3 is CASSLELTGLLYEQYF. The CDR3 nucleotides are TGTGCCAGCAGCTTAGAGCTAACAGGGCTCCTCTACGAGCAGTACTTC.

J is TRBJ1-2 and V is TRBV5-6, with 9 bases aligning to TRBD1. CDR1 and CDR2 (germline): SGHDT, YYEEEE. After removal of 0 bases from V and 3 bases from J, the junction contained 3 bases not matched to a gene. The CDR3 consists of 15 residues. The CDR3 DNA sequence: TGTGCCAGCAGCTTGGAGGGACAGGGCTACTATGGCTACACCTTC. As protein: CASSLEGQGYYGYTF.

The gene calls are TRBV27 and TRBJ2-7, with D perhaps matching TRBD2 (6 bases). Germline V CDR1 and CDR2: MNHEY, SMNVEV (reference sequence). The CDR3 length is 13 residues. V lost 5 bases and J 1 base, leaving 9 bases between the germline ends. The CDR3 DNA reads as TGTGCCAGCAGTAGGGGACTTTCCTACGAGCAGTACTTC. It yields the protein CASSRGLSYEQYF.

The rearrangement links TRBV7-9 to TRBJ2-3; the D gene is possibly TRBD2 (5 bases). CDR1 and CDR2 from the germline V gene are SEHNR and FQNEAQ (reference sequence). The CDR3 is 14 residues long. The germline V and J ends were trimmed by 5 bases and 2 bases, with 11 bases remaining between them. CDR3 sequence reads: CASSGRPSTDTQYF. The DNA for the CDR3 is TGTGCCAGCAGCGGGAGACCTTCCACAGATACGCAGTATTTT.

The V and J genes are TRBV28 and TRBJ2-5; 7 bases fit TRBD1. The length of the CDR3 is 14 residues. CDR1 and CDR2 (germline): MDHEN, SYDVKM. V trimming: 6 bases; J trimming: 4 bases; junction bases outside the gene matches: 8. The CDR3 here is CASRLTGRAETQYF. The DNA of the CDR3 is TGTGCCAGCAGACTGACAGGGCGCGCAGAGACCCAGTACTTC. The entire variable domain, with the rest obtained from reference TRBV28 and TRBJ2-5, is as follows: DVKVTQSSRYLVKRTGEKVFLECVQDMDHENMFWYRQDPGLGLRLIYFSYDVKMKEKGDIPEGYSVSREKKERFSLILESASTNQTSMYLCASRLTGRAETQYFGPGTRLLVL.

The chain combines TRBV7-8 with TRBJ2-1; TRBD1 aligns across 10 bases. Unmatched junction bases numbered 9, after V lost 2 bases and J lost 8 bases. In germline, CDR1 is SGHVS, CDR2 FQNEAQ. The CDR3 length is 16 residues. CDR3 bases: TGTGCCAGCAGCTTATCCGGGACAGGGGTTTTATATGAGCAGTTCTTC. As protein: CASSLSGTGVLYEQFF.

The CDR3 here is CASSRGRLYEQFF. As DNA, the CDR3 is TGTGCCAGTAGTAGGGGGAGGCTCTATGAGCAGTTCTTC. The rearrangement links TRBV19 to TRBJ2-1; weak D call: TRBD2 (6 bases). CDR3 length: 13 amino acids. Per germline, CDR1 LNHDA and CDR2 SQIVND (reference sequence). Trimming cost V 4 bases and J 8 bases, with 12 bases left between them.

This chain connects TRBV11-3 to TRBJ2-3, with D possibly TRBD1 on 6 matching bases. The CDR3 covers 11 residues. V shed 5 bases and J shed 8 bases, with 8 bases lying between them. CDR1 is SGHNT and CDR2 is YENEEA in the germline V gene. The chain's CDR3 is CASSAGVTQYF. In nucleotides, the CDR3 is TGTGCCAGCAGCGCAGGGGTTACGCAGTATTTT.

The rearrangement links TRBV2 to TRBJ2-7; 7 nucleotides agree with TRBD1. Germline V gene sequence: CDR1 SNHLY, CDR2 FYNNEI. V lost 5 bases and J lost 6; bases outside the gene matches: 7. The CDR3 spans 13 residues. CDR3 bases: TGTGCCAGCAGTAGACAGGGTCGGAGCGAGCAGTACTTC. Translation gives CASSRQGRSEQYF.

The chain links TRBV7-3 to TRBJ1-1; D is undetermined. Germline V gene sequence: CDR1 SGHTA, CDR2 FQGTGA. V shed 2 bases and J shed 5 bases, with 12 bases lying between them. CDR3 length: 14 residues. Here the CDR3 DNA reads TGTGCCAGCAGCTTACTCCTGCGAACTACTGAAGCTTTCTTT. This gives the protein CASSLLLRTTEAFF.

This chain links TRBV21-1 with TRBJ1-1. TRBV21-1 is noted as a pseudogene. CDR3 length: 15 residues. The CDR3 coding sequence is TGTGCCAGCAGCAAAGTCCTAACCGGGACTTATGAAGCTTTCTTT. It codes for CASSKVLTGTYEAFF.

The gene calls are TRBV11-1 and TRBJ2-7; D might be TRBD1 (6 bases). Between the trimmed V and J ends, which lost 1 base and 6 bases, there was a span of 13 bases. Germline CDR1 and CDR2: SGHAT and FQDESV (reference sequence). This CDR3 has 14 residues. The CDR3 spells CASSLGTGTGEQYF. The CDR3 nucleotides read TGTGCCAGCAGCTTAGGTACAGGGACGGGCGAGCAGTACTTC.